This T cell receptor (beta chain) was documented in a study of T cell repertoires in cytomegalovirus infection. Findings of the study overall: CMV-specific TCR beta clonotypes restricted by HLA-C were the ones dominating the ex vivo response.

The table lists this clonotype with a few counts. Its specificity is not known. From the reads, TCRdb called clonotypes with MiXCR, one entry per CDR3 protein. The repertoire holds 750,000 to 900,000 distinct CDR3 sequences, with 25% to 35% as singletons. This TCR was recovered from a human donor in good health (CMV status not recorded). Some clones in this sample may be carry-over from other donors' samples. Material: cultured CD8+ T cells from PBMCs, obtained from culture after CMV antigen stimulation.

CDR3 amino acids: CASSLMVGPINQPQHF. CDR3 bases: TGTGCCAGCAGCTTAATGGTAGGGCCTATCAATCAGCCCCAGCATTTT. The rearrangement links TRBV7-3 to TRBJ1-5; no definite D call. The length of the CDR3 is 16 residues. Germline V gene data show CDR1 as SGHTA and CDR2 as FQGTGA. Trimming pared 1 base from V and 3 bases from J, leaving 13 bases between.